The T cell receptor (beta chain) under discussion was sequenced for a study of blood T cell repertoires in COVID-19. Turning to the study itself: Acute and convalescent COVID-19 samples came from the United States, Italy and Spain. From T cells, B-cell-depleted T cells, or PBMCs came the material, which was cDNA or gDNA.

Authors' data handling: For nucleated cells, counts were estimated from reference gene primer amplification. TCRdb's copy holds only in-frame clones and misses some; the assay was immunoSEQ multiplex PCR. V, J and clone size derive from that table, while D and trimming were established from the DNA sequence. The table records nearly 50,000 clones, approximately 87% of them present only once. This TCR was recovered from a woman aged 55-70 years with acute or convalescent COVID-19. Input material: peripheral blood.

CDR3 protein: CATSRDRQGYGETQYF. The CDR3 DNA is TGTGCCACCAGCAGAGACCGACAGGGATATGGAGAGACCCAGTACTTC. The chain combines TRBV15 with TRBJ2-5; 7 positions agree with TRBD1. CDR1 and CDR2 (germline): LNHNV, YYDKDF (reference sequence). The CDR3 covers 16 residues. V was pared by 0 bases and J by 4 bases, with 8 bases of the junction left unmatched. The full variable domain, completed using reference TRBV15 and TRBJ2-5, is DAMVIQNPRYQVTQFGKPVTLSCSQTLNHNVMYWYQQKSSQAPKLLFHYYDKDFNNEADTPDNFQSRRPNTSFCFLDIRSPGLGDTAMYLCATSRDRQGYGETQYFGPGTRLLVL.